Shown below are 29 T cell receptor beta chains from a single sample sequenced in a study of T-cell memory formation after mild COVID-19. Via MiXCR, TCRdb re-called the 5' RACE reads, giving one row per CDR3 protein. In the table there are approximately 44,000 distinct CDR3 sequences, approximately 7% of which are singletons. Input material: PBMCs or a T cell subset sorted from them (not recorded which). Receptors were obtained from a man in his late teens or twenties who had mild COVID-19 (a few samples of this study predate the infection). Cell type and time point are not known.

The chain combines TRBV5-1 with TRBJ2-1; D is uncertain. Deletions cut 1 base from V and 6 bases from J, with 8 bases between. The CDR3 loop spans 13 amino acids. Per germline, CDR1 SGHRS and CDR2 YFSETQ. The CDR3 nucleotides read TGCGCCAGCAGCTTGCCGGTGCGCAATGAGCAGTTCTTC. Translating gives CASSLPVRNEQFF.

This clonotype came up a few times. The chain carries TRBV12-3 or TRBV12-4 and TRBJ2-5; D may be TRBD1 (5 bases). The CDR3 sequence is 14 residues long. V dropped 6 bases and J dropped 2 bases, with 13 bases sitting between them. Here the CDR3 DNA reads TGTGCCAGCAGCCCCCTAGACAGTCAAGAGACCCAGTACTTC. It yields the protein CASSPLDSQETQYF.

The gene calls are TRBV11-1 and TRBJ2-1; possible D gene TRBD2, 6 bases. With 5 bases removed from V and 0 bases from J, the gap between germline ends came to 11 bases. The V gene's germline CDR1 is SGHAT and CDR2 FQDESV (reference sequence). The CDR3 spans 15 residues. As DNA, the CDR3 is TGTGCCAGCAGCCCAGGAGGGCGCTCCTACAATGAGCAGTTCTTC. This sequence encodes CASSPGGRSYNEQFF.

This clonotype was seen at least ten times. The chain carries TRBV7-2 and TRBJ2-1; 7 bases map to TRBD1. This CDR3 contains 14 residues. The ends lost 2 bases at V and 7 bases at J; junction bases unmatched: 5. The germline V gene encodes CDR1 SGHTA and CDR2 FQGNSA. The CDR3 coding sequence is TGTGCCAGCAGCTTATTTTACAGGGGAAATGAGCAGTTCTTC. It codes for CASSLFYRGNEQFF.

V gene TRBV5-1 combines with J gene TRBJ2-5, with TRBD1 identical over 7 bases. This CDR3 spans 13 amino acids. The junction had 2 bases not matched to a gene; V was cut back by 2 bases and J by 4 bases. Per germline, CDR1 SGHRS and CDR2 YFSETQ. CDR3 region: CASSLNRGETQYF. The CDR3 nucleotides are TGCGCCAGCAGCTTAAACAGGGGAGAGACCCAGTACTTC.

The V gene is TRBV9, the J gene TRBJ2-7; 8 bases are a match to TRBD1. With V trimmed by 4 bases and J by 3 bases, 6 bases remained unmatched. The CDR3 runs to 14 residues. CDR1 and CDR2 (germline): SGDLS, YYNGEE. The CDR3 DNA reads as TGTGCCAGCAGCCCGACAGGGGCCCACTACGAGCAGTACTTC. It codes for CASSPTGAHYEQYF.

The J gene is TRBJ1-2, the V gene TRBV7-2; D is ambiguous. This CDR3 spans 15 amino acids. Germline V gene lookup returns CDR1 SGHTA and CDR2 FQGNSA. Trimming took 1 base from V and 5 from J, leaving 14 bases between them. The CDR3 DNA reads TGTGCCAGCAGCTTAGTCGGAGGTAAAGAGTATGGCTACACCTTC. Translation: CASSLVGGKEYGYTF.

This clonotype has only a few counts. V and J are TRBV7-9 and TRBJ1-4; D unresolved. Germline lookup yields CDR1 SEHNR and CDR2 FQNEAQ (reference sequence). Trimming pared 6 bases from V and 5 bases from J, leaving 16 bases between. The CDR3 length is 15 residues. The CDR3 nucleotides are TGTGCCAGCAGTCGCGACGGAGCGTTGAATGAAAAACTGTTTTTT. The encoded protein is CASSRDGALNEKLFF.

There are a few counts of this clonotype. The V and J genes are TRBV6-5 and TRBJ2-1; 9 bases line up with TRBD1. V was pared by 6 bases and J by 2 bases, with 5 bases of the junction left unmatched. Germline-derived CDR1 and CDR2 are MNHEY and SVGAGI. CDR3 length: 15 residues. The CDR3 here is CASRIRTGAYNEQFF. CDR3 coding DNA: TGTGCCAGCAGAATAAGGACAGGGGCCTACAATGAGCAGTTCTTC.

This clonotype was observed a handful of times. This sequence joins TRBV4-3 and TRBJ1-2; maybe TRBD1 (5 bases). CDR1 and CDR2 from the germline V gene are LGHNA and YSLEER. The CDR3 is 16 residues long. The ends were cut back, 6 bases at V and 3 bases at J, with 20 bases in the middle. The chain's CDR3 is CASSLRSGPTDYGYTF. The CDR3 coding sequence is TGCGCCAGCAGTCTAAGGTCGGGGCCGACTGACTATGGCTACACCTTC.

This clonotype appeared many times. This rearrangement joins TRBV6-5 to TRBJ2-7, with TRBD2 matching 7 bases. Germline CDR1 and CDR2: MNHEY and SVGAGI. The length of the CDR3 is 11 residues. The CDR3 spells CAGGNGREQYF. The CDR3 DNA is TGTGCGGGGGGGAACGGTCGCGAGCAGTACTTC.

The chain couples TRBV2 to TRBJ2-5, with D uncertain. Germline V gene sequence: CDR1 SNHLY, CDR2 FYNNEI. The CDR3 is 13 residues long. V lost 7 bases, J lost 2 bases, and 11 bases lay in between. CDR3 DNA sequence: TGTGCCAGCACCAAGGAAGAACAAGAGACCCAGTACTTC. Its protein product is CASTKEEQETQYF.

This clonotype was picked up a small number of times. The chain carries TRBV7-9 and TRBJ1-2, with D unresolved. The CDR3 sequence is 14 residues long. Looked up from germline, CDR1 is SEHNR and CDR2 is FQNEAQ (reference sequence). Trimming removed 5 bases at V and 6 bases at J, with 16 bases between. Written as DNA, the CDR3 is TGTGCCAGCAGCCCCTTGGGGAAAGTCCATGGCTACACCTTC. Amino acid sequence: CASSPLGKVHGYTF.

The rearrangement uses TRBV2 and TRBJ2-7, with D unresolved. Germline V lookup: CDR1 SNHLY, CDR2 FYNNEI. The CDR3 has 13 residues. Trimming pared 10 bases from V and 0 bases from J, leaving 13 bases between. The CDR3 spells CATTLTDSYEQYF. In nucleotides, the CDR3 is TGTGCCACTACCCTGACTGACTCCTACGAGCAGTACTTC.

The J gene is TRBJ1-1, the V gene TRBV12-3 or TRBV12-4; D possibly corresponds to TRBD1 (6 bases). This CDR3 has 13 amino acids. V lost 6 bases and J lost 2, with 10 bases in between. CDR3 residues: CASRGQINTEAFF. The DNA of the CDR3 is TGTGCCAGCAGGGGACAAATAAACACTGAAGCTTTCTTT.

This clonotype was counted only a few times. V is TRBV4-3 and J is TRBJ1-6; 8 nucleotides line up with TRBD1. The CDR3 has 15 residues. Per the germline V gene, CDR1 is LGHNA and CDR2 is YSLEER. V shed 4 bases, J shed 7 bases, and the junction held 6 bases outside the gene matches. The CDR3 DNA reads TGCGCCAGCAGCCGAACAACAGGGGGAAATTCACCCCTCCACTTT. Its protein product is CASSRTTGGNSPLHF.

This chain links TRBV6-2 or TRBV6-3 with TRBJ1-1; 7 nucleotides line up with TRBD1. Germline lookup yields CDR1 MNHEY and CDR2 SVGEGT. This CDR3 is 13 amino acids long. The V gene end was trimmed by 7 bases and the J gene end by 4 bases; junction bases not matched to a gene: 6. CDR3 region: CASTQGGTTEAFF. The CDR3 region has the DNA TGTGCCAGCACTCAGGGGGGGACCACTGAAGCTTTCTTT.

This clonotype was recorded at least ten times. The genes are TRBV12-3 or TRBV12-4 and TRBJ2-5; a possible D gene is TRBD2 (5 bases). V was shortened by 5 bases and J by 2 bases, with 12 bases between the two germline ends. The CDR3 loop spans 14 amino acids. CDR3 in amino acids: CASSPPGLQETQYF. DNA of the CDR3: TGTGCCAGCAGTCCCCCGGGGTTACAAGAGACCCAGTACTTC.

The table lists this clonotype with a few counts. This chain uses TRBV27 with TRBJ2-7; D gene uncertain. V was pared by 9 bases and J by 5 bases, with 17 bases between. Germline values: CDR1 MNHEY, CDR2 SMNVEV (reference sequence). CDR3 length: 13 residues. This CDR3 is CASKPVQGHEQYV. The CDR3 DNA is TGTGCCAGTAAACCGGTCCAAGGACACGAGCAGTACGTC.

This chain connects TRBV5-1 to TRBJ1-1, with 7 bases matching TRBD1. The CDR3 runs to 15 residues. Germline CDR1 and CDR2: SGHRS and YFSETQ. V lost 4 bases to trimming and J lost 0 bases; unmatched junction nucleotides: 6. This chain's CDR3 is CASSRQTGMNTEAFF. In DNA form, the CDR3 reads TGCGCCAGCAGCCGCCAGACAGGGATGAACACTGAAGCTTTCTTT. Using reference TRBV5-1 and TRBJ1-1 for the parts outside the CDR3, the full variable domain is KAGVTQTPRYLIKTRGQQVTLSCSPISGHRSVSWYQQTPGQGLQFLFEYFSETQRNKGNFPGRFSGRQFSNSRSEMNVSTLELGDSALYLCASSRQTGMNTEAFFGQGTRLTVV.

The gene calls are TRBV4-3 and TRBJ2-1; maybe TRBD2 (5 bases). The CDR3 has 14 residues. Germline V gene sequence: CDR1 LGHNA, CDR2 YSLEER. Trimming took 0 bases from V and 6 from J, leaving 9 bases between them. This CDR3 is CASSQDGVINEQFF. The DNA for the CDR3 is TGCGCCAGCAGCCAAGACGGGGTAATCAATGAGCAGTTCTTC.

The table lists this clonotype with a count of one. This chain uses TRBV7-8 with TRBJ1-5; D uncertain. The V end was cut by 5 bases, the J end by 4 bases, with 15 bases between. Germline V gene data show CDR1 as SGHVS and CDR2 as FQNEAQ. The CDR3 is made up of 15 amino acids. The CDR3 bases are TGTGCCAGCAGCATATCCGGGAAACTGAATCAGCCCCAGCATTTT. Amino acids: CASSISGKLNQPQHF.

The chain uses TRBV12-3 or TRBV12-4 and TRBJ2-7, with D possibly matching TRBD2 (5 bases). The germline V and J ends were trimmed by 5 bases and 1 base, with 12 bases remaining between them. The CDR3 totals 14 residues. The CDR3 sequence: CASSPRRGSYEQYF. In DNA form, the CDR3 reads TGTGCCAGCAGTCCCCGACGGGGATCCTACGAGCAGTACTTC.

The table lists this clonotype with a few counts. CDR3: CASSRTGYTDTQYF. CDR3 bases: TGTGCCAGCAGCCGGACAGGGTACACAGATACGCAGTATTTT. V and J are TRBV7-9 and TRBJ2-3; 8 bases are a match to TRBD1. The CDR3 has 14 amino acids. Losses at the gene ends were 5 bases for V and 2 bases for J; bases not matched to a gene: 3. Germline loops: CDR1 SEHNR, CDR2 FQNEAQ (reference sequence).

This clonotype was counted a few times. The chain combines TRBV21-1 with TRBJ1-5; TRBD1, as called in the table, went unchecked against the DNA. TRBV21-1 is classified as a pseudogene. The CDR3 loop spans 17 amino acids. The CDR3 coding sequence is TGTGCCAGCAGCAAAGTAGCGGGACAGGGAGGAAACCAGCCCCAGCATTTT. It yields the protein CASSKVAGQGGNQPQHF.

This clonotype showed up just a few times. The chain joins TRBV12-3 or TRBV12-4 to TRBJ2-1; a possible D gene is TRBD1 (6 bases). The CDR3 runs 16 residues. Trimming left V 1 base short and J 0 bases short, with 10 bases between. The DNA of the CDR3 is TGTGCCAGCAGTTTAGTACAGGGAAGCTCCTACAATGAGCAGTTCTTC. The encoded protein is CASSLVQGSSYNEQFF.

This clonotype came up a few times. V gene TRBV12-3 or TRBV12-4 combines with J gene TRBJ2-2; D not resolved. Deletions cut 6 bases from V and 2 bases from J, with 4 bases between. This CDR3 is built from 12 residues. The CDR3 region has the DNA TGTGCCAGCAGGCTCAACACCGGGGAGCTGTTTTTT. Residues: CASRLNTGELFF.

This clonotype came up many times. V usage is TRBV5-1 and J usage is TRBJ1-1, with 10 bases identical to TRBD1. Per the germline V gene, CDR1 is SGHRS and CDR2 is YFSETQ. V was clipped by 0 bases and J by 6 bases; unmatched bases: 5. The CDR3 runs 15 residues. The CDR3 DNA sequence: TGCGCCAGCAGCTTGGCCGGGACAGGGGCGTCTGAAGCTTTCTTT. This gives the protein CASSLAGTGASEAFF.

The CDR3 sequence: CASSQTGHAGNTIYF. CDR3 bases: TGTGCCAGCAGTCAGACAGGGCATGCTGGAAACACCATATATTTT. The chain joins TRBV3-1 to TRBJ1-3, with 7 bases matching TRBD1. The germline gives CDR1 LGHDT, CDR2 YNNKEL (reference sequence). This CDR3 is built from 15 residues. The junction had 7 bases not matched to a gene; V was cut back by 6 bases and J by 2 bases. Together with reference TRBV3-1 and TRBJ1-3, the CDR3 gives the full variable domain: DTAVSQTPKYLVTQMGNDKSIKCEQNLGHDTMYWYKQDSKKFLKIMFSYNNKELIINETVPNRFSPKSPDKAHLNLHINSLELGDSAVYFCASSQTGHAGNTIYFGEGSWLTVV.